A selection of T cell receptor beta chains follows, all from one sample in a study of blood T cell repertoires in COVID-19. The repertoire was sequenced with immunoSEQ multiplex PCR; TCRdb's copy has only in-frame clones and lacks some. The sample has approximately 210,000 clones; about four fifths are singletons. Sequenced input: peripheral blood. These receptors came from a woman aged 40 to 50 with active or convalescent COVID-19. CDR3s include the opening cysteine and the closing phenylalanine or tryptophan. Fields, in order: D gene, J gene, clone size, V gene, CDR3 protein. A D gene is named only where the DNA matches it firmly. Clone size, where shown, is once, few, many, or a class for clones that have expanded.

D gene: -
J gene: TRBJ1-1
clone size: -
V gene: TRBV19
CDR3 protein: CASSPDRSMNTEAFF

D gene: TRBD2
J gene: TRBJ2-1
clone size: -
V gene: TRBV27
CDR3 protein: CASTPLAGDNEQFF

D gene: TRBD1
J gene: TRBJ1-2
clone size: -
V gene: TRBV6-5
CDR3 protein: CASSPPTGGGGYTF

D gene: TRBD1
J gene: TRBJ2-7
clone size: -
V gene: TRBV5-4
CDR3 protein: CASSLDSGTGGEQYF

D gene: -
J gene: TRBJ1-5
clone size: once
V gene: TRBV2
CDR3 protein: CASSERSGTNQPQHF

D gene: TRBD1
J gene: TRBJ1-5
clone size: -
V gene: TRBV5-1
CDR3 protein: CAKPWTGWALRDNQPQHF

D gene: TRBD2
J gene: TRBJ2-2
clone size: -
V gene: TRBV25-1
CDR3 protein: CASSALAGGRGGELFF

D gene: TRBD1
J gene: TRBJ2-7
clone size: -
V gene: TRBV14
CDR3 protein: CASSLQGVLHEQYF

D gene: TRBD1
J gene: TRBJ1-1
clone size: -
V gene: TRBV6-1
CDR3 protein: CASSDIQGNEAFF

D gene: -
J gene: TRBJ2-6
clone size: once
V gene: TRBV18
CDR3 protein: CASSPRGSGSGANVLTF

D gene: -
J gene: TRBJ2-3
clone size: once
V gene: TRBV7-2
CDR3 protein: CASSLSLLSTDTQYF

D gene: TRBD1
J gene: TRBJ1-4
clone size: -
V gene: TRBV19
CDR3 protein: CASKEGQGHEKLFF

D gene: TRBD1
J gene: TRBJ1-2
clone size: -
V gene: TRBV19
CDR3 protein: CASGGTGTADYGYTF

D gene: TRBD1
J gene: TRBJ1-2
clone size: few
V gene: TRBV6-1
CDR3 protein: CASSEGGQSRGYTF

D gene: -
J gene: TRBJ1-4
clone size: -
V gene: TRBV21-1
CDR3 protein: CASSKVRTGWIKGNEKLFF

D gene: -
J gene: TRBJ1-3
clone size: -
V gene: TRBV18
CDR3 protein: CASSPRSRVAGNTIYF